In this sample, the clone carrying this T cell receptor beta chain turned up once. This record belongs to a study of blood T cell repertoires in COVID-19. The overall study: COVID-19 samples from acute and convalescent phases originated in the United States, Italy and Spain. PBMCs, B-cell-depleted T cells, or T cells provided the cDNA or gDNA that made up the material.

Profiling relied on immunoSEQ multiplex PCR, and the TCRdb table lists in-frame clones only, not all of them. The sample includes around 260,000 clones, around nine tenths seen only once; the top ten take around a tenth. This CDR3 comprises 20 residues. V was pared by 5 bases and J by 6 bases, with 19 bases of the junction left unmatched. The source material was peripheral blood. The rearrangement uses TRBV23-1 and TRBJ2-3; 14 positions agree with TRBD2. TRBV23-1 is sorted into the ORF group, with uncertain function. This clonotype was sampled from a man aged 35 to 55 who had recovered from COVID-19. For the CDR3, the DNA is TGCGCCAGCAGTAGATCGCGGGGTTGGGGGGGACTAGCGGGAGCGGATACGCAGTATTTT. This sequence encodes CASSRSRGWGGLAGADTQYF.